Each of the 15 T cell receptor beta chains below was sequenced from the same sample in a study of blood T cell repertoires in COVID-19. The method was immunoSEQ multiplex PCR; TCRdb's version includes in-frame clones alone and lacks a portion of them. The sample contains about 200,000 clones, 75% to 85% of which appear only once. What was sequenced was peripheral blood. These receptors came from a human donor in a cohort sampled during active COVID-19.

A few counts support this clone. This rearrangement joins TRBV28 to TRBJ2-3; tentative D call: TRBD2 (6 bases). Germline-derived CDR1 and CDR2 are MDHEN and SYDVKM. The CDR3 consists of 16 residues. Trimming took off 3 bases at V and 6 bases at J, with 19 bases between the two ends. In DNA form, the CDR3 reads TGTGCCAGCAGTTTGTGGGAGGTTCCCCGGGTGGATACGCAGTATTTT. Protein: CASSLWEVPRVDTQYF. The full variable domain, in which reference TRBV28 and TRBJ2-3 provide the parts outside the CDR3, is DVKVTQSSRYLVKRTGEKVFLECVQDMDHENMFWYRQDPGLGLRLIYFSYDVKMKEKGDIPEGYSVSREKKERFSLILESASTNQTSMYLCASSLWEVPRVDTQYFGPGTRLTVL.

This clone was seen only once. The chain carries TRBV28 and TRBJ1-1, with 8 bases that match TRBD1. J was trimmed by 6 bases and V by 3 bases; bases with no gene match: 9. Per the germline V gene, CDR1 is MDHEN and CDR2 is SYDVKM. CDR3 length: 15 residues. The CDR3 spells CASSFIGQGSAEAFF. The CDR3 DNA follows: TGTGCCAGCAGTTTTATTGGACAGGGAAGTGCTGAAGCTTTCTTT.

The chain carries TRBV3-1 (or the pseudogene TRBV3-2) and TRBJ2-1; 8 bases line up with TRBD2. V shed 1 base and J 4 bases; nucleotides not matched to a gene: 6. The germline gives CDR1 LGHDT, CDR2 YNNKEL (reference sequence). The CDR3 runs 16 residues. The CDR3 bases are TGTGCCAGCAGCCAAGTAGGGACTAGAACGTACAATGAGCAGTTCTTC. This sequence encodes CASSQVGTRTYNEQFF.

This CDR3 reads CASSQEDSGGQPQHF. The CDR3 DNA follows: TGCGCCAGCAGCCAAGAAGACAGTGGCGGTCAGCCCCAGCATTTT. J is TRBJ1-5 and V is TRBV4-1; weak D call: TRBD1 (5 bases). Germline CDR1 reads MGHRA; CDR2 reads YSYEKL. The V end lost 0 bases, the J end lost 6 bases, and 12 bases lay between the germline ends. The CDR3 length is 15 residues.

The rearrangement links TRBV21-1 to TRBJ1-5. TRBV21-1 is deemed a pseudogene. This CDR3 region has 14 residues. The CDR3 region is CASSKGYGGQPQHF. The CDR3 nucleotides read TGTGCCAGCAGCAAAGGGTACGGGGGACAGCCCCAGCATTTT.

CDR3 DNA sequence: TGTGCCAGCAGCTCCCGGGGCGGGGTGGGCAATGAGCAGTTCTTC. This codes for CASSSRGGVGNEQFF. The V gene is TRBV5-4, the J gene TRBJ2-1; tentatively, D is TRBD2 (6 bases). The V end was cut by 3 bases, the J end by 6 bases, with 16 bases between. The germline V gene has CDR1 SGHNT and CDR2 YYREEE (reference sequence). The CDR3 consists of 15 residues.

The genes are TRBV6-6 and TRBJ1-4; D is possibly TRBD1 (6 bases). Germline CDR1 reads MNHNY; CDR2 reads SVGAGI (reference sequence). The V and J ends lost 4 bases and 8 bases respectively, with 17 bases between them. The length of the CDR3 is 15 residues. The CDR3 sequence is CASSSNRDQVEKLFF. CDR3 nucleotides: TGTGCCAGCAGTTCCAACAGGGACCAAGTCGAAAAACTGTTTTTT.

This chain connects TRBV2 to TRBJ1-5, with D possibly matching TRBD1 (5 bases). The CDR3 totals 16 residues. Trimming shortened V by 4 bases and J by 4 bases, and 17 bases separated the two germline ends. Germline lookup yields CDR1 SNHLY and CDR2 FYNNEI. CDR3 sequence (DNA): TGTGCCAGCAGTGGGACAATCATAACCACTAATCAGCCCCAGCATTTT. Translation: CASSGTIITTNQPQHF.

This chain uses TRBV27 with TRBJ2-3; 10 bases are a match to TRBD2. The CDR3 has 14 residues. Per the germline V gene, CDR1 is MNHEY and CDR2 is SMNVEV (reference sequence). With 6 bases clipped from V and 4 bases from J, the junction kept 4 bases outside the gene matches. The CDR3 reads CASSLAGVPDTQYF. The CDR3 coding sequence is TGTGCCAGCAGCCTAGCGGGAGTCCCAGATACGCAGTATTTT.

In regard to this clone: Other DNA sequences of this sample code for an identical CDR3. Here the CDR3 DNA reads TGTGCCAGCAGCCAAGTAGGACAGGGCTACGAGCAGTACTTC. This gives the protein CASSQVGQGYEQYF. The V and J genes are TRBV3-1 (or the pseudogene TRBV3-2) and TRBJ2-7, with 8 bases identical to TRBD1. The CDR3 is 14 amino acids. V trimming: 1 base; J trimming: 3 bases; junction bases outside the gene matches: 2. Germline V gene data show CDR1 as LGHDT and CDR2 as YNNKEL (reference sequence).

The genes are TRBV10-2 and TRBJ2-2; D might be TRBD2 (7 bases). This CDR3 region has 17 residues. CDR1 and CDR2 from the germline V gene are WSHSY and SAAADI. V lost 3 bases, J lost 0 bases, and 14 bases lay in between. The CDR3 coding sequence is TGCGCCAGCAGTGATATGAGGGGGGGTCCGAACACCGGGGAGCTGTTTTTT. Encoded protein: CASSDMRGGPNTGELFF.

The CDR3 sequence: CASSQTPSRTNTGELFF. The CDR3 nucleotides read TGCGCCAGCAGCCAAACCCCGTCCAGAACCAACACCGGGGAGCTGTTTTTT. The chain combines TRBV4-1 with TRBJ2-2; D is unclear. The germline V and J ends were trimmed by 2 bases and 2 bases, with 15 bases remaining between them. The CDR3 has 17 amino acids. Germline lookup yields CDR1 MGHRA and CDR2 YSYEKL.

The chain has TRBV18 and TRBJ1-6, with 7 bases fitting TRBD1. V trimming: 3 bases; J trimming: 6 bases; junction bases outside the gene matches: 2. This CDR3 is 14 amino acids long. Germline V CDR1 and CDR2: KGHSH, LQKENI. The DNA for the CDR3 is TGTGCCAGCTCACCGGGACAGACTAATTCACCCCTCCACTTT. Translating gives CASSPGQTNSPLHF.

This rearrangement joins TRBV28 to TRBJ1-5; D call uncertain. Trimming shortened V by 5 bases and J by 3 bases, and 2 bases separated the two germline ends. CDR3 length: 11 amino acids. From germline, CDR1 is MDHEN and CDR2 SYDVKM. The DNA for the CDR3 is TGTGCCAGCAGTCACAATCAGCCCCAGCATTTT. It specifies CASSHNQPQHF.

This chain connects TRBV21-1 to TRBJ1-1. TRBV21-1 counts as a pseudogene. The CDR3 loop spans 12 amino acids. As DNA, the CDR3 is TGTGCCAGCAGCCCCTTAACTGCTGAAGCTTTCTTT. Translating it yields CASSPLTAEAFF.